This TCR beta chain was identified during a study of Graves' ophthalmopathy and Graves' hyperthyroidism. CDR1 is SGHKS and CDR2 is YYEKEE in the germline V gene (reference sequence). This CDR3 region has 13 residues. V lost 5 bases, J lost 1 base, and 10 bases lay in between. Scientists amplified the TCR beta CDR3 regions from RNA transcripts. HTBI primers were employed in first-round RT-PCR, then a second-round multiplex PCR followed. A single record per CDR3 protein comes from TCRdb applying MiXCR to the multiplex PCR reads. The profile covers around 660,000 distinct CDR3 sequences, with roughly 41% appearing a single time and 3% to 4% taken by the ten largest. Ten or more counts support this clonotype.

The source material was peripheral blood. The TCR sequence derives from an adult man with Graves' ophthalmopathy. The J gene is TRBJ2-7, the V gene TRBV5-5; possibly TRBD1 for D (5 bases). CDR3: CASSSAGSYEQYF. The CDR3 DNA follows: TGTGCCAGCAGTTCGGCAGGGTCCTACGAGCAGTACTTC.